Here is one TCR beta chain with its context. Primers: 60 Vbeta forward and 13 Jbeta reverse. Profiling relied on immunoSEQ multiplex PCR, and the TCRdb table lists in-frame clones only, not all of them. The sample carries fewer than 200,000 clones, approximately 71% recorded once. The sample comes from a study of cytomegalovirus exposure and HLA in healthy donors. CDR3 length: 17 amino acids. The chain joins TRBV1 to TRBJ1-3; TRBD1, the table's D call, was not compared with the DNA. TRBV1 is a recognized pseudogene. This TCR derives from a girl aged 5-17 years in good health and CMV-seronegative. The sample was PBMCs. This chain's CDR3 is CTSSQGQGALDGNTIYF. CDR3 sequence (DNA): TGCACCAGCAGCCAAGGACAGGGGGCCTTGGATGGGAACACCATATATTTT.